The 30 T cell receptor beta chains listed next were all sequenced from one sample in a study of PD-L1 blockade in urothelial cancer. Time point described: peripheral blood 6 weeks after treatment start. Generated by immunoSEQ multiplex PCR, the TCRdb table keeps only in-frame clones and is missing some. The sample lists 40,000 to 45,000 clones, around 90% occurring once. Sequenced here: PBMCs, sampled around atezolizumab (anti-PD-L1) treatment. The receptors come from a man between 65 and 85 years old with urothelial cancer.

The chain recombines TRBV5-8 with TRBJ2-6, with D unclear. Trimming shortened V by 3 bases and J by 1 base, and 8 bases separated the two germline ends. Per germline, CDR1 SGHTS and CDR2 YDEGEE. This CDR3 has 15 residues. The CDR3 coding sequence is TGTGCCAGCAGCTCGAGCGTTTCTGGGGCCAACGTCCTGACTTTC. Residues: CASSSSVSGANVLTF. The full variable domain, completed using reference TRBV5-8 and TRBJ2-6, is EAGVTQSPTHLIKTRGQQATLRCSPISGHTSVYWYQQALGLGLQFLLWYDEGEERNRGNFPPRFSGRQFPNYSSELNVNALELEDSALYLCASSSSVSGANVLTFGAGSRLTVL.

This rearrangement joins TRBV14 to TRBJ2-2; D possibly corresponds to TRBD2 (6 bases). Trimming cost V 4 bases and J 6 bases, with 18 bases left between them. CDR1 is SGHDN and CDR2 is FVKESK in the germline V gene. The CDR3 loop spans 16 amino acids. CDR3 region: CASSRDRDLSAGELFF. CDR3 nucleotide sequence: TGTGCCAGCAGCCGAGACCGGGACTTGAGCGCCGGGGAGCTGTTTTTT.

CDR3 residues: CASSSDRGLGGYTF. In DNA form, the CDR3 reads TGTGCCAGTAGCTCTGACAGGGGGCTTGGGGGCTACACCTTC. The rearrangement links TRBV19 to TRBJ1-2; 10 bases line up with TRBD1. J lost 8 bases, V lost 6 bases, and 9 bases had no gene match. CDR3 size: 14 residues. Germline V gives CDR1 LNHDA, CDR2 SQIVND (reference sequence).

This clone is a singleton in its sample. The V and J genes are TRBV19 and TRBJ2-4; maybe TRBD2 (6 bases). CDR1 is LNHDA and CDR2 is SQIVND in the germline V gene (reference sequence). The CDR3 runs 14 residues. With 10 bases removed from V and 4 bases from J, the gap between germline ends came to 17 bases. The CDR3 DNA reads TGTGCCACCCGATCGGGACTGGAGAAAAACATTCAGTACTTC. This gives the protein CATRSGLEKNIQYF.

The chain carries TRBV6-1 and TRBJ2-7; D may be TRBD2 (5 bases). V was shortened by 3 bases and J by 4 bases, with 22 bases between the two germline ends. The CDR3 spans 17 residues. Germline V gene sequence: CDR1 MNHNS, CDR2 SASEGT. As DNA, the CDR3 is TGTGCCAGCAGTGACCCTGCCGGGAAAGGTAAAGGGTACGAGCAGTACTTC. Protein sequence: CASSDPAGKGKGYEQYF.

The J gene is TRBJ2-3, the V gene TRBV5-8; 8 nucleotides align to TRBD1. The CDR3 is made up of 14 amino acids. V was pared by 4 bases and J by 1 base, with 2 bases of the junction left unmatched. The germline V gene has CDR1 SGHTS and CDR2 YDEGEE. CDR3 DNA: TGTGCCAGCAGCACGACAGGGGGCACAGATACGCAGTATTTT. Protein sequence: CASSTTGGTDTQYF.

The chain uses TRBV29-1 and TRBJ2-1, with D perhaps TRBD2 (10 bases). CDR1 is SQVTM and CDR2 is ANQGSEA in the germline V gene. The V and J ends lost 5 bases and 1 base respectively, with 30 bases between them. CDR3 size: 20 residues. CDR3 nucleotide sequence: TGCAGCGTTCGGTCCAGGACAGGGGTGGCGGGACTAGCGTCCTACAATGAGCAGTTCTTC. Its translation: CSVRSRTGVAGLASYNEQFF.

This clone has more than one count but fewer than ten. The chain is built from TRBV6-5 and TRBJ1-1; TRBD1 matches at 8 bases. V lost 10 bases, J lost 3 bases, and 7 bases stayed unmatched. The CDR3 has 13 amino acids. Looked up from germline, CDR1 is MNHEY and CDR2 is SVGAGI. CDR3 DNA sequence: TGTGCCATCAGCCCGGACAGGGACACTGAAGCTTTCTTT. This translates into CAISPDRDTEAFF.

The chain employs TRBV19 and TRBJ1-1, with D perhaps matching TRBD1 (6 bases). The germline gives CDR1 LNHDA, CDR2 SQIVND (reference sequence). Trimming cost V 7 bases and J 4 bases, with 13 bases left between them. This CDR3 region has 13 residues. CDR3 sequence: CASTQGLGTEAFF. CDR3 nucleotides: TGTGCCAGTACCCAGGGGTTAGGCACTGAAGCTTTCTTT.

The rearrangement joins TRBV30 to TRBJ2-4; weak D call: TRBD1 (5 bases). CDR3 size: 13 residues. Germline-derived CDR1 and CDR2 are GTSNPN and SVGIG (reference sequence). V was trimmed by 5 bases and J by 0 bases, leaving 8 bases between them. CDR3 in amino acids: CAWERGAKNIQYF. CDR3 DNA: TGTGCCTGGGAAAGGGGAGCCAAAAACATTCAGTACTTC.

The genes are TRBV5-1 and TRBJ2-7; 8 bases are shared with TRBD1. The V and J ends lost 3 bases and 2 bases, in that order; junction bases with no gene match: 19. The CDR3 runs to 19 residues. The germline gives CDR1 SGHRS, CDR2 YFSETQ. The CDR3 bases are TGCGCCAGCAGCTGGACAGGGATGTATTCTGGAGCGACCACCTACGAGCAGTACTTC. It encodes CASSWTGMYSGATTYEQYF. Drawing the rest from reference TRBV5-1 and TRBJ2-7, the complete variable domain is KAGVTQTPRYLIKTRGQQVTLSCSPISGHRSVSWYQQTPGQGLQFLFEYFSETQRNKGNFPGRFSGRQFSNSRSEMNVSTLELGDSALYLCASSWTGMYSGATTYEQYFGPGTRLTVT.

V and J are TRBV5-1 and TRBJ1-1; TRBD1 matches 12 bases. The CDR3 loop spans 14 amino acids. Looked up from germline, CDR1 is SGHRS and CDR2 is YFSETQ. With 4 bases clipped from V and 6 bases from J, the junction kept 4 bases outside the gene matches. The CDR3 region is CASSTGTGGSEAFF. Here the CDR3 DNA reads TGCGCCAGCAGCACCGGGACAGGGGGCTCTGAAGCTTTCTTT.

This rearrangement joins TRBV11-2 to TRBJ2-1; 8 positions agree with TRBD1. Germline CDR1 and CDR2: SGHAT and FQNNGV. CDR3 length: 18 residues. With V trimmed by 5 bases and J by 10 bases, 22 bases remained unmatched. CDR3 region: CASSVLTGAWGKPGEQFF. The CDR3 DNA follows: TGTGCCAGCAGCGTATTGACAGGGGCCTGGGGCAAACCGGGCGAGCAGTTCTTC.

This clone is judged medium-sized. This rearrangement joins TRBV27 to TRBJ1-1; D is unresolved. V lost 5 bases to trimming and J lost 2 bases, with 9 bases between them. Per the germline V gene, CDR1 is MNHEY and CDR2 is SMNVEV (reference sequence). The CDR3 contains 13 residues. The CDR3 spells CASSLRFNTEAFF. CDR3 DNA: TGTGCCAGCAGTCTACGCTTCAACACTGAAGCTTTCTTT.

The genes are TRBV6-5 and TRBJ1-1; tentatively, D is TRBD1 (6 bases). This CDR3 contains 13 residues. CDR1 and CDR2 (germline): MNHEY, SVGAGI. V was clipped by 6 bases and J by 6 bases, with 14 bases between them. CDR3 sequence reads: CASSRQVKAEAFF. The DNA of the CDR3 is TGTGCCAGCAGCCGACAGGTGAAGGCTGAAGCTTTCTTT.

The V gene is TRBV2, the J gene TRBJ2-2; 8 nucleotides agree with TRBD2. J lost 4 bases, V lost 5 bases, and 6 bases had no gene match. CDR1 is SNHLY and CDR2 is FYNNEI in the germline V gene. The CDR3 length is 15 residues. The CDR3 spells CASSNPGTSTGELFF. The CDR3 coding sequence is TGTGCCAGCAGTAACCCCGGGACTAGCACCGGGGAGCTGTTTTTT.

The V gene is TRBV25-1, the J gene TRBJ1-2, with TRBD1 as a possible D gene (6 bases). V was pared by 1 base and J by 7 bases, with 22 bases between. The CDR3 covers 17 residues. Germline values: CDR1 MGHDK, CDR2 SYGVNS. CDR3: CASSESVQGPSGGGYTF. CDR3 DNA sequence: TGTGCCAGCAGTGAATCTGTGCAGGGGCCGTCTGGGGGTGGCTACACCTTC.

The chain has TRBV29-1 and TRBJ2-3, with 7 bases that match TRBD2. CDR3 length: 15 residues. V lost 3 bases and J lost 0; bases outside the gene matches: 6. Germline lookup yields CDR1 SQVTM and CDR2 ANQGSEA. CDR3 amino acids: CSVESAGTSTDTQYF. CDR3 nucleotide sequence: TGCAGCGTTGAGTCAGCGGGAACTAGCACAGATACGCAGTATTTT.

This chain connects TRBV2 to TRBJ1-1, with a tentative D call TRBD1 (5 bases). Trimming cost V 4 bases and J 1 base, with 10 bases left between them. Germline CDR1 reads SNHLY; CDR2 reads FYNNEI. CDR3 length: 14 residues. The CDR3 nucleotides read TGTGCCAGCAGTGCTAACGGACAGAACACTGAAGCTTTCTTT. Translation gives CASSANGQNTEAFF.

The rearrangement uses TRBV6-6 and TRBJ2-1; 13 nucleotides line up with TRBD2. Germline V gene lookup returns CDR1 MNHNY and CDR2 SVGAGI (reference sequence). The CDR3 sequence is 13 residues long. J gave up 10 bases and V 7 bases, and 4 bases lay outside the gene matches. CDR3 amino acids: CASMRLAGGEQFF. The DNA of the CDR3 is TGTGCCAGCATGAGACTAGCGGGAGGCGAGCAGTTCTTC.

V usage is TRBV28 and J usage is TRBJ2-5; D unresolved. This CDR3 contains 12 residues. Germline V gene lookup returns CDR1 MDHEN and CDR2 SYDVKM. Trimming removed 5 bases from V and 7 bases from J, with 11 bases in between. In DNA form, the CDR3 reads TGTGCCAGCAGTCCCCCTATTGGGACCCAGTACTTC. Amino acids: CASSPPIGTQYF.

By share, this clone counts as medium-sized. The germline gene is not matched at one end of the junction; a read error may be the cause. The chain recombines TRBV6-5 with TRBJ2-7, with D tentatively TRBD2 (6 bases). CDR3 length: 15 residues. Germline loops: CDR1 MNHEY, CDR2 SVGAGI. DNA of the CDR3: TGTGCCAGCAGCCAAAACTACTCAGGGAGGCGCAGGATCTTTTTT. Its translation: CASSQNYSGRRRIFF.

This clone was found once. This chain joins TRBV4-1 and TRBJ2-7; tentative D call: TRBD2 (5 bases). This CDR3 is 15 amino acids long. CDR1 and CDR2 from the germline V gene are MGHRA and YSYEKL. The V and J ends lost 4 bases and 6 bases respectively, with 19 bases between them. CDR3 amino acids: CASSREALPGFEQYF. The CDR3 DNA reads TGCGCCAGCAGCCGAGAAGCGCTCCCGGGGTTCGAGCAGTACTTC.

In its sample, this clone was seen a few times. The J gene is TRBJ1-1, the V gene TRBV5-1; maybe TRBD1 (6 bases). The ends were cut back, 4 bases at V and 1 base at J, with 11 bases in the middle. The germline V gene has CDR1 SGHRS and CDR2 YFSETQ. The CDR3 has 14 amino acids. In DNA form, the CDR3 reads TGCGCCAGCAGCACTCCGGGACAGAACACTGAAGCTTTCTTT. Translation: CASSTPGQNTEAFF.

The table lists this clone with a count of one. In DNA, the CDR3 is TGTGCCAGCAGCTTAAATCAGGAGGGTCGGGTAAAACTGTTTTTT. Its translation is CASSLNQEGRVKLFF. V and J are TRBV13 and TRBJ1-4; D is undetermined. The CDR3 is made up of 15 amino acids. Germline lookup yields CDR1 PRHDT and CDR2 FYEKMQ (reference sequence). Trimming removed 2 bases at V and 10 bases at J, with 17 bases between.

This chain uses TRBV5-1 with TRBJ2-5, with 9 positions matching TRBD2. Germline lookup yields CDR1 SGHRS and CDR2 YFSETQ. The CDR3 length is 15 residues. V shed 3 bases, J shed 5 bases, and the junction held 8 bases outside the gene matches. The CDR3 nucleotides read TGCGCCAGCAGCTCTCAAGCGGGAGGAAGGGAGACCCAGTACTTC. It translates to CASSSQAGGRETQYF.

The V call is TRBV6-1, the J call TRBJ2-1, with D possibly TRBD1 on 5 matching bases. The germline gives CDR1 MNHNS, CDR2 SASEGT. The CDR3 runs 15 residues. Trimming removed 6 bases at V and 3 bases at J, with 15 bases between. CDR3 residues: CASSTSSRVYNEQFF. CDR3 in DNA: TGTGCCAGCAGCACCTCTTCCAGGGTCTACAATGAGCAGTTCTTC.

The gene calls are TRBV6-1 and TRBJ1-1; D might be TRBD1 (5 bases). Trimming pared 7 bases from V and 9 bases from J, leaving 15 bases between. CDR1 MNHNS and CDR2 SASEGT come from the germline V gene. CDR3 length: 12 amino acids. The CDR3 reads CASMSTGGQAFF. The CDR3, as DNA: TGTGCCAGCATGTCAACCGGGGGTCAAGCTTTCTTT.

This clone occurred a few times. The rearrangement links TRBV7-8 to TRBJ1-5; D is unresolved. V was shortened by 2 bases and J by 6 bases, with 8 bases between the two germline ends. Per the germline V gene, CDR1 is SGHVS and CDR2 is FQNEAQ. This CDR3 has 13 residues. This CDR3 reads CASSLRLGQPQHF. For the CDR3, the DNA is TGTGCCAGCAGCTTAAGGCTAGGTCAGCCCCAGCATTTT.

V usage is TRBV28 and J usage is TRBJ2-2; 8 bases match TRBD2. With 6 bases clipped from V and 1 base from J, the junction kept 4 bases outside the gene matches. Germline-derived CDR1 and CDR2 are MDHEN and SYDVKM. The CDR3 has 15 amino acids. CDR3 region: CASSPGGVNTGELFF. The CDR3 DNA is TGTGCCAGCAGCCCGGGAGGGGTGAACACCGGGGAGCTGTTTTTT.